The T cell receptor (beta chain) described here comes from a study of blood T cell repertoires in COVID-19. Sequencing was performed with immunoSEQ multiplex PCR; in TCRdb, only in-frame clones are kept and a portion is missing. The sample consists of hundreds of thousands of clones, about four fifths of them appearing once. Germline loops: CDR1 SGHAT, CDR2 FQNNGV. V lost 3 bases, J lost 6 bases, and 9 bases lay in between. There are 13 residues in the CDR3. Recruitment covered about 26 US areas and drew participants whose ages spanned about 18 to 95 years. This sequence joins TRBV11-2 and TRBJ1-3, with a weak D call TRBD1 (5 bases). Material for sequencing was PBMCs or T cells enriched from blood (not recorded which). The sequence derives from a man in his forties who had been exposed to COVID-19. The CDR3 loop reads CASSFSGLNTIYF. The CDR3 region has the DNA TGTGCCAGCAGCTTTTCAGGGTTAAACACCATATATTTT.